A single sample is the source of the 15 T cell receptor beta chains below, sequenced in a study of T cell changes during pregnancy in multiple sclerosis. Sequencing was performed with immunoSEQ multiplex PCR; in TCRdb, only in-frame clones are kept and a portion is missing. The table has about 70,000 clones, approximately 92% seen once. Sequencing was performed on peripheral blood, taken before pregnancy. The receptors were sampled from a female donor with multiple sclerosis, enrolled in a pregnancy study.

The V gene is TRBV6-6, the J gene TRBJ2-7; tentatively, D is TRBD2 (6 bases). This CDR3 comprises 15 residues. V lost 6 bases and J 5 bases, leaving 20 bases between the germline ends. In germline, CDR1 is MNHNY, CDR2 SVGAGI (reference sequence). CDR3 DNA: TGTGCCAGCAGCGGAGGGAAGGAAGTCCACAACGAGCAGTACTTC. Its translation is CASSGGKEVHNEQYF.

The chain links TRBV29-1 to TRBJ1-2, with 7 bases fitting TRBD1. CDR1 is SQVTM and CDR2 is ANQGSEA in the germline V gene. Trimming cost V 8 bases and J 5 bases; bases outside gene matches: 11. This CDR3 region has 13 residues. CDR3 protein: CSFRGGQSYGYTF. Here the CDR3 DNA reads TGCAGCTTCCGTGGGGGACAGTCATATGGCTACACCTTC. Using reference TRBV29-1 and TRBJ1-2 for the parts outside the CDR3, the full variable domain is SAVISQKPSRDICQRGTSLTIQCQVDSQVTMMFWYRQQPGQSLTLIATANQGSEATYESGFVIDKFPISRPNLTFSTLTVSNMSPEDSSIYLCSFRGGQSYGYTFGSGTRLTVV.

The rearrangement links TRBV6-1 to TRBJ2-5; TRBD2 matches 14 bases. Per the germline V gene, CDR1 is MNHNS and CDR2 is SASEGT. Trimming took 1 base from V and 2 from J; bases not matched to a gene: 6. CDR3 length equals 18 residues. The CDR3 sequence: CASSEGLAGGLRQETQYF. CDR3 sequence (DNA): TGTGCCAGCAGTGAAGGACTAGCGGGAGGGCTGCGGCAAGAGACCCAGTACTTC.

V usage is TRBV4-3 and J usage is TRBJ1-1; D gene unclear. V lost 0 bases and J lost 0, with 17 bases in between. Germline V CDR1 and CDR2: LGHNA, YSLEER. The CDR3 extends over 18 amino acids. The CDR3 protein is CASSQERPEWQVNTEAFF. The DNA of the CDR3 is TGCGCCAGCAGCCAAGAGCGACCCGAGTGGCAGGTGAACACTGAAGCTTTCTTT.

The rearrangement uses TRBV27 and TRBJ2-1; 7 bases are a match to TRBD2. J was trimmed by 7 bases and V by 3 bases; bases with no gene match: 3. This CDR3 region has 13 residues. The germline CDR1 and CDR2 sequences are MNHEY and SMNVEV (reference sequence). CDR3 nucleotide sequence: TGTGCCAGCAGTTTCGCTAGCGGAAATGAGCAGTTCTTC. This translates into CASSFASGNEQFF.

The CDR3 DNA sequence: TGTGCCAGCAGCTTAGGGGGACTAGCGGGCTCCTACGAGCAGTACTTC. Protein sequence: CASSLGGLAGSYEQYF. V and J are TRBV11-1 and TRBJ2-7; 12 bases line up with TRBD2. After removal of 1 base from V and 0 bases from J, the junction contained 1 base not matched to a gene. Per germline, CDR1 SGHAT and CDR2 FQDESV (reference sequence). CDR3 length equals 16 residues.

The sample holds one count of this clone. V usage is TRBV6-1 and J usage is TRBJ1-1, with D unclear. The V gene's germline CDR1 is MNHNS and CDR2 SASEGT. V was cut by 1 base and J by 3 bases, with 6 bases left in between. The CDR3 spans 13 residues. The CDR3, as DNA: TGTGCCAGCAGTGAAGGTCTCTACACTGAAGCTTTCTTT. This encodes CASSEGLYTEAFF.

In DNA, the CDR3 is TGTGCCAGCAGTGACGGGGGCACAGATACGCAGTATTTT. This encodes CASSDGGTDTQYF. This chain links TRBV2 with TRBJ2-3, with D maybe TRBD2 (5 bases). The CDR3 length is 13 residues. With 3 bases removed from V and 1 base from J, the gap between germline ends came to 5 bases. Germline V CDR1 and CDR2: SNHLY, FYNNEI.

V is TRBV7-6 and J is TRBJ2-2, with D unresolved. The CDR3 loop spans 13 amino acids. Germline CDR1 SGHVS, CDR2 FNYEAQ. V lost 5 bases and J 5 bases, leaving 9 bases between the germline ends. This chain's CDR3 is CASSLSSTGELFF. The CDR3 nucleotides are TGTGCCAGCAGCCTTAGTTCTACCGGGGAGCTGTTTTTT.

The chain employs TRBV2 and TRBJ2-6; 8 bases line up with TRBD1. The junction had 13 bases not matched to a gene; V was cut back by 6 bases and J by 3 bases. Germline loops: CDR1 SNHLY, CDR2 FYNNEI. The CDR3 extends over 18 amino acids. The CDR3 DNA sequence: TGTGCCAGCAGCCCGAGGACAGGGATGGGCAATGGGGCCAACGTCCTGACTTTC. This sequence encodes CASSPRTGMGNGANVLTF.

The rearrangement joins TRBV6-4 to TRBJ2-3, with TRBD2 as a possible D gene (6 bases). Trimming removed 6 bases from V and 8 bases from J, with 15 bases in between. The CDR3 sequence is 13 residues long. Germline V gene sequence: CDR1 MRHNA, CDR2 SNTAGT. The CDR3 DNA sequence: TGTGCCAGCAGGACAGAACACGGGGGTACGCAGTATTTT. It codes for CASRTEHGGTQYF.

This chain joins TRBV5-4 and TRBJ2-1, with TRBD1 identical over 7 bases. J gave up 5 bases and V 0 bases, and 5 bases lay outside the gene matches. CDR3 length: 15 residues. Germline CDR1 reads SGHNT; CDR2 reads YYREEE (reference sequence). CDR3 in amino acids: CASSLEGASNNEQFF. The CDR3 DNA reads TGTGCCAGCAGCTTGGAGGGGGCATCGAACAATGAGCAGTTCTTC.

The chain uses TRBV7-2 and TRBJ2-3; D unresolved. The CDR3 covers 13 residues. The V gene lost 1 base and the J gene lost 3 bases, with 5 bases spanning the gap. CDR1 is SGHTA and CDR2 is FQGNSA in the germline V gene. The CDR3 loop is CASSLDWTDTQYF. The CDR3 region has the DNA TGTGCCAGCAGCTTAGACTGGACAGATACGCAGTATTTT.

The chain is built from TRBV29-1 and TRBJ2-2, with D possibly matching TRBD2 (6 bases). The CDR3 is 14 residues long. Germline CDR1 reads SQVTM; CDR2 reads ANQGSEA. The V and J ends lost 1 base and 3 bases respectively, with 9 bases between them. The CDR3 spells CSVEGRGYTGELFF. CDR3 nucleotide sequence: TGCAGCGTTGAAGGGCGGGGATACACCGGGGAGCTGTTTTTT.

J is TRBJ2-7 and V is TRBV4-3; 7 bases map to TRBD2. Losses at the gene ends were 0 bases for V and 4 bases for J; bases not matched to a gene: 6. Germline V CDR1 and CDR2: LGHNA, YSLEER. This CDR3 has 15 residues. CDR3 sequence reads: CASSQDYPSGYEQYF. In DNA, the CDR3 is TGCGCCAGCAGCCAAGATTACCCTAGCGGTTACGAGCAGTACTTC.